The present TCR beta chain was sequenced within a study of blood T cell repertoires in COVID-19. Study information: The United States, Italy and Spain supplied acute and convalescent COVID-19 samples. From T cells, B-cell-depleted T cells, or PBMCs came the material, which was cDNA or gDNA.

This clone was seen once. V lost 5 bases and J 4 bases, leaving 20 bases between the germline ends. This CDR3 comprises 16 residues. The V gene's germline CDR1 is SGHVS and CDR2 FNYEAQ. Per the study methods: Counts of nucleated cells, estimated from reference gene primer amplification, were obtained. The data were produced by immunoSEQ multiplex PCR, yet TCRdb's version contains in-frame clones alone and is incomplete. That table is the source of V, J and clone size, and D and trimming were worked out from the DNA. The repertoire consists of some 50,000 clones, with roughly 88% occurring once and the leading ten covering roughly 2.1%.

Sequenced sample: peripheral blood. The V gene is TRBV7-6, the J gene TRBJ2-5; weak D call: TRBD2 (6 bases). The receptor was isolated from a woman aged 60 to 75 with acute or convalescent COVID-19. The CDR3 coding sequence is TGTGCCAGCAGCCCTGGTCGGGGGTGGGGAGGAGAGACCCAGTACTTC. It is translated as CASSPGRGWGGETQYF.